The rows below give T cell receptor beta chains drawn from one sample of a study of metastatic and nonmetastatic thyroid tumors. TCRdb re-clonotyped the PCR reads via MiXCR. The repertoire consists of around 16,000 clones, with approximately 30% occurring once and the leading ten covering approximately 10%. Material: tumor tissue. Source of these receptors: a male donor with papillary thyroid cancer or a benign thyroid nodule (not recorded which). Some clones in this sample may be carry-over from other donors' samples. Each CDR3 is given with its conserved first and last residue. A D gene is named only where the DNA matches it firmly. The size of a clone is reported for some rows only, either as once, few or many, or as a class for expanded clones.

TRBV3-1	NA	NA	TRBJ1-6	TGTTCCAGCAGCCCCGGGACCTTCGGTCGAGCCCTCCACTTT	CSSSPGTFGRALHF
TRBV6-1	NA	medium-sized	TRBJ1-6	TGTGCCAGCAGTGATTCCCCGACACGAAATTCACCCCTCCACTTT	CASSDSPTRNSPLHF
TRBV12-5	NA	many	TRBJ2-5	TGTGCTAGTGGCCAAGGGGCGGAGACCCAGTACTTC	CASGQGAETQYF
TRBV5-1	NA	NA	TRBJ2-3	TGCGCCAGCAGCCGTGTTTCACAGGTAAGGACAGATACGCAGTATTTT	CASSRVSQVRTDTQYF
TRBV10-3	NA	NA	TRBJ2-7	TGTGCCATCAGTGACTCCGGGCCAGCGGGCTACGAGCAGAACTTC	CAISDSGPAGYEQNF
TRBV20-1	NA	once	TRBJ1-1	TGCAGTGCTAGAGATCACTGGGGGCGGAATGGGAACACTGAAGCTTTCTTT	CSARDHWGRNGNTEAFF
TRBV15	TRBD1	many	TRBJ1-3	TGTGCCACCAGCAGGGACAGGGCCAACTCTGGAAACACCATATATTTT	CATSRDRANSGNTIYF
TRBV6-2/TRBV6-3	TRBD2	NA	TRBJ2-3	TGTGCCAGCAGTTACCAAGGGACGGCTTGGACTAGTGGGACCACAGATACGCAGTATTTT	CASSYQGTAWTSGTTDTQYF
TRBV5-8	NA	NA	TRBJ2-7	TGTGCCAGCAGCTTGCCCGGGGCGTACCTCTCCTACGAGCAGTACTTC	CASSLPGAYLSYEQYF
TRBV6-5	NA	NA	TRBJ1-6	TGTGCCAGCAGTTACTCGACTAAGAGGGTTTCCAGTTCACCCCTCCACTTT	CASSYSTKRVSSSPLHF
TRBV29-1	NA	NA	TRBJ2-1	TGCAGCGGCTGTGGGTGGGATCGGGGCAATGAGCAGTTCTTC	CSGCGWDRGNEQFF
TRBV7-9	NA	many	TRBJ1-5	TGTGCCAGCAGCGAGACAGCAGACCCAAATCAGCCCCAGCATTTT	CASSETADPNQPQHF
TRBV5-5	NA	NA	TRBJ2-3	TGTGCCAGCAGCTTTACTAGCGATACGCAGTATTTT	CASSFTSDTQYF
TRBV27	NA	NA	TRBJ1-1	TGTGCCAGCAGACATAGCGCCCCTGGAGGGATTTCCACTGAAGCTTTCTTT	CASRHSAPGGISTEAFF
TRBV6-1	NA	NA	TRBJ2-7	TGTGCTATCACCGACCTAGGGACCGCAGGAGGCGAGCAGTACTTC	CAITDLGTAGGEQYF
TRBV12-3/TRBV12-4	NA	many	TRBJ2-5	TGTGCCAGCAGTTCGATGGAGACCCAGTACTTC	CASSSMETQYF
TRBV28	NA	NA	TRBJ1-6	TGTGCCATCAGAGAGGACCGGGATTCACCCCTCCACTTT	CAIREDRDSPLHF
TRBV12-3/TRBV12-4	NA	NA	TRBJ2-5	TGTGCCAGCAGTGCCCAAGAGACCCAGTACTTC	CASSAQETQYF
TRBV2	NA	NA	TRBJ2-7	TGTGCCAGCACTGGTGGGGCGTACGAGCAGTACTTC	CASTGGAYEQYF
TRBV20-1	TRBD2	NA	TRBJ2-5	TGCAGTGGTGATGGTAGACTAGCGGGAGGGGAGACCCAGTACTTC	CSGDGRLAGGETQYF
TRBV29-1	NA	many	TRBJ2-1	TGCAGCGTTGGCCAGCTCAGTGAGCAGTTCTTC	CSVGQLSEQFF
TRBV12-3/TRBV12-4	NA	NA	TRBJ1-2	TGTGCCAGCAGTTTAGTTCTCTTCCATGGCTACACCTTC	CASSLVLFHGYTF
TRBV20-1	TRBD2	NA	TRBJ2-7	TGCAGTGCTAGAGATGTTTTAGCGGGAAACCCCTACGAGCAGTACTTC	CSARDVLAGNPYEQYF
TRBV2	NA	few	TRBJ2-3	TGTGCCAGCGGCTCACAGAGGACTAGCACAGATACGCAGTATTTT	CASGSQRTSTDTQYF
TRBV2	NA	NA	TRBJ1-6	TGTGCCAGCATCTCTGCTACCTCCTATAATTCACCCCTCCACTTT	CASISATSYNSPLHF
TRBV5-1	TRBD1	many	TRBJ2-7	TGCGCCAGCAGCCTCGAACCGGGACAGGCATACGAGCAGTACTTC	CASSLEPGQAYEQYF
TRBV11-2	TRBD1	NA	TRBJ2-7	TGTGCCAGCAGCTTCCTTCCGGGGACAGGGGTAGACGAGCAGTACTTC	CASSFLPGTGVDEQYF
TRBV6-1	NA	many	TRBJ2-2	TGTGCCAGCAGTTTGCTAACGGGAGCCACCGGGGAGCTGTTTTTT	CASSLLTGATGELFF
TRBV18	NA	large	TRBJ1-2	TGTGCCAGCTCACCGAAGGGACCAACCTATGGCTACACCTTC	CASSPKGPTYGYTF
TRBV6-1	NA	NA	TRBJ2-7	TGTGCCAGCAGCCTCCGGGCCCTGCTATACGAGCAGTACTTC	CASSLRALLYEQYF
TRBV19	TRBD2	few	TRBJ2-1	TGTGCCAGTATGGGCGGGAGGTGGGATGAGCAGTTCTTC	CASMGGRWDEQFF
TRBV4-2	TRBD1	many	TRBJ1-1	TGTGCCAGCAGCCAAGACGGGACAGGGGGCGCGGGCGCTGAAGCTTTCTTT	CASSQDGTGGAGAEAFF
TRBV10-1	TRBD1	medium-sized	TRBJ2-7	TGCGCCAGCAGTCCCGGGACAGGCTCCGAGCAGTACTTC	CASSPGTGSEQYF
TRBV29-1	TRBD1	many	TRBJ2-2	TGCAGCGTTCACTCGACAGGGATGGACGCCGGGGAGCTGTTTTTT	CSVHSTGMDAGELFF
TRBV6-2/TRBV6-3	NA	few	TRBJ2-5	TGTGCCAGCAGTTACAGGGCTCCCCAAGAGACCCAGTACTTC	CASSYRAPQETQYF